This is a list of T cell receptor beta chains from one sample in a study of blood T cell repertoires in COVID-19. Repertoires were generated with immunoSEQ multiplex PCR, while TCRdb's copy carries only in-frame clones and drops some. The table lists some 500,000 clones, approximately 91% of them singletons. Sequencing was carried out using peripheral blood. These receptor sequences come from a woman aged 45-65 years with COVID-19, enrolled during active disease. Each CDR3 is given with its conserved first and last residue. Fields, in order: V gene, D gene, J gene, clone size, CDR3 protein, CDR3 DNA. A D gene is named only where the DNA matches it firmly. Some rows have no size entry. The others give once, few or many, or a class for an expanded clone.

>TRBV6-5|.|TRBJ1-1|.
CASSYTVTTEAFF
TGTGCCAGCAGTTACACAGTCACGACTGAAGCTTTCTTT
>TRBV9|TRBD1|TRBJ1-2|.
CASSVDLGGNYGYTF
TGTGCCAGCAGCGTAGATTTAGGGGGCAACTATGGCTACACCTTC
>TRBV7-6|.|TRBJ2-5|.
CASSPAGAQETQYF
TGTGCCAGCAGCCCCGCGGGGGCCCAAGAGACCCAGTACTTC
>TRBV5-1|.|TRBJ2-5|.
CASSLRGGTQYF
TGCGCCAGCAGCTTGCGGGGTGGGACCCAGTACTTC
>TRBV2|.|TRBJ2-7|.
CASRSGTNYEQYF
TGTGCCAGCAGATCCGGGACAAACTACGAGCAGTACTTC
>TRBV27|.|TRBJ1-2|.
CASGYRDGYTF
TGTGCCAGCGGTTACAGGGATGGCTACACCTTC
>TRBV5-6|TRBD1|TRBJ1-5|.
CASSLGATGGGQPQHF
TGTGCCAGCAGCTTGGGTGCGACAGGGGGCGGTCAGCCCCAGCATTTT
>TRBV7-2|TRBD2|TRBJ2-1|.
CASSLLAGGSVDEQFF
TGTGCCAGCAGCTTACTAGCGGGGGGGTCAGTGGATGAGCAGTTCTTC
>TRBV9|TRBD2|TRBJ2-3|.
CASSVRFSSGGTDTQYF
TGTGCCAGCAGCGTACGGTTCTCTAGCGGGGGGACAGATACGCAGTATTTT
>TRBV3-1/TRBV3-2|.|TRBJ2-3|.
CASSQDHDSADTQYF
TGTGCCAGCAGCCAAGATCATGACAGTGCAGATACGCAGTATTTT
>TRBV5-4|.|TRBJ1-1|.
CASSRGLGTEAFF
TGTGCCAGCAGCCGGGGGTTGGGCACTGAAGCTTTCTTT
>TRBV18|.|TRBJ2-7|.
CASSPQAGQGFYEQYF
TGTGCCAGCTCACCGCAAGCGGGACAAGGCTTCTACGAGCAGTACTTC
>TRBV3-1/TRBV3-2|.|TRBJ2-2|.
CASGLLTANTGELFF
TGTGCCAGCGGTCTTCTGACAGCGAACACCGGGGAGCTGTTTTTT
>TRBV28|.|TRBJ1-2|.
CASSLEGDPLHGYTF
TGTGCCAGCAGTTTAGAGGGGGATCCTCTCCATGGCTACACCTTC
>TRBV4-1|.|TRBJ2-7|once
CASSQVGGYEQYF
TGCGCCAGCAGCCAAGTGGGGGGCTACGAGCAGTACTTC
>TRBV19|.|TRBJ1-5|few
CASSIAVNSNQPQHF
TGTGCCAGTAGTATAGCAGTTAATAGCAATCAGCCCCAGCATTTT
>TRBV5-4|TRBD2|TRBJ2-3|.
CASSLAGGLSTQYF
TGTGCCAGCAGCTTAGCGGGGGGGCTCTCTACGCAGTATTTT
>TRBV30|.|TRBJ1-3|.
CAWRETGSGNTIYF
TGTGCCTGGAGGGAGACAGGATCTGGAAACACCATATATTTT
>TRBV5-1|TRBD1|TRBJ1-6|once
CASSLWTGDHSPLHF
TGCGCCAGCAGCTTGTGGACAGGGGATCATTCACCCCTCCACTTT
>TRBV19|TRBD1|TRBJ2-7|.
CASSATGGLYEQYF
TGTGCCAGTAGTGCGACAGGGGGGCTCTACGAGCAGTACTTC
>TRBV6-5|.|TRBJ2-7|.
CASSPWSSEGGEQYF
TGTGCCAGCAGTCCGTGGAGTAGTGAGGGTGGCGAGCAGTACTTC
>TRBV19|.|TRBJ1-2|.
CASSITDGYTF
TGTGCCAGTAGTATAACGGATGGCTACACCTTC
>TRBV27|.|TRBJ1-2|.
CASSFSGGNNYGYTF
TGTGCCAGCAGTTTCTCGGGGGGCAACAACTATGGCTACACCTTC
>TRBV18|.|TRBJ1-2|.
CASSLSRDSRANYGYTF
TGTGCCAGCTCACTAAGTCGGGACTCTCGAGCTAACTATGGCTACACCTTC
>TRBV19|.|TRBJ1-5|.
CASHWGGRNQPQHF
TGTGCCAGCCACTGGGGAGGCCGCAATCAGCCCCAGCATTTT
>TRBV29-1|TRBD1|TRBJ1-2|.
CSVGTGGYGYTF
TGCAGCGTTGGGACAGGGGGCTATGGCTACACCTTC
>TRBV2|.|TRBJ1-2|.
CASTLTPTPGYTF
TGTGCCAGCACCCTGACTCCAACACCGGGCTACACCTTC
>TRBV5-4|.|TRBJ1-1|.
CASSLDSRNTEAFF
TGTGCCAGCAGCTTGGACAGCCGGAACACTGAAGCTTTCTTT
>TRBV5-1|.|TRBJ1-6|.
CASSLGGSTEMSPLHF
TGCGCCAGCAGCTTGGGCGGATCCACTGAGATGTCACCCCTCCACTTT
>TRBV15|.|TRBJ1-1|once
CATSRDRTLEAFF
TGTGCCACCAGCAGAGATAGAACCCTCGAGGCTTTCTTT
>TRBV12-3/TRBV12-4|.|TRBJ1-2|.
CASSFSGAYGYTF
TGTGCCAGCAGTTTTAGTGGGGCCTATGGCTACACCTTC
>TRBV19|.|TRBJ2-7|.
CASSRQITMEQYF
TGTGCCAGTAGTAGACAAATTACGATGGAGCAGTACTTC
>TRBV5-4|.|TRBJ2-2|few
CASSLYTGELFF
TGTGCCAGCAGCCTTTACACCGGGGAGCTGTTTTTT
>TRBV7-8|.|TRBJ2-7|.
CASSYGGSTYEQYF
TGTGCCAGCAGCTATGGGGGCAGCACCTACGAGCAGTACTTC
>TRBV27|.|TRBJ1-2|.
CASSPRGGIYYGYTF
TGTGCCAGCAGCCCACGGGGGGGGATATACTATGGCTACACCTTC
>TRBV11-2|TRBD1|TRBJ1-4|.
CASSQGQGANEKLFF
TGTGCCAGCAGCCAGGGACAGGGAGCTAATGAAAAACTGTTTTTT
>TRBV2|.|TRBJ1-1|.
CASFDRLNTEAFF
TGTGCCAGCTTCGACAGGCTGAACACTGAAGCTTTCTTT
>TRBV11-2|.|TRBJ2-1|.
CASSETGSYNEQFF
TGTGCCAGCAGCGAGACAGGATCCTACAATGAGCAGTTCTTC
>TRBV4-1|.|TRBJ1-1|.
CASSQRANGGTEAFF
TGCGCCAGCAGCCAACGGGCAAACGGAGGCACTGAAGCTTTCTTT
>TRBV5-1|.|TRBJ2-7|.
CASSLAASGGYEQYF
TGCGCCAGCAGCTTGGCCGCGTCAGGTGGATACGAGCAGTACTTC
>TRBV28|TRBD1|TRBJ1-4|.
CASRTGGEKLFF
TGTGCCAGCAGGACAGGGGGCGAAAAACTGTTTTTT
>TRBV19|.|TRBJ1-6|.
CASSIGGDSPLHF
TGTGCCAGTAGTATCGGGGGGGATTCACCCCTCCACTTT
>TRBV10-1|.|TRBJ1-2|once
CASSRDRQALDGYTF
TGCGCCAGCAGCCGTGACCGACAGGCCCTTGATGGCTACACCTTC
>TRBV5-1|.|TRBJ1-2|.
CASSLVGANYGYTF
TGCGCCAGCAGCTTGGTAGGGGCCAACTATGGCTACACCTTC
>TRBV12-5|TRBD1|TRBJ1-5|few
CASGLARDSFHQPQHF
TGTGCTAGTGGTTTGGCCCGGGACAGCTTCCATCAGCCCCAGCATTTT
>TRBV30|TRBD1|TRBJ1-6|.
CAFILTGQGYESLHF
TGTGCCTTCATTTTGACGGGACAGGGCTACGAGTCCCTCCACTTT
>TRBV6-1|TRBD1|TRBJ1-6|.
CASSEARGTGFLSYNSPLHF
TGTGCCAGCAGTGAAGCGCGAGGGACAGGGTTTTTGTCCTATAATTCACCCCTCCACTTT
>TRBV3-1/TRBV3-2|.|TRBJ1-3|.
CASSQDPRDTYSGNTIYF
TGTGCCAGCAGCCAAGATCCTAGGGACACCTACTCTGGAAACACCATATATTTT
>TRBV7-2|.|TRBJ1-5|.
CASSRRGGYNQPQHF
TGTGCCAGCAGCCGGAGGGGGGGCTACAATCAGCCCCAGCATTTT
>TRBV28|TRBD1|TRBJ2-6|.
CASSPRWGQVSGANVLTF
TGTGCCAGCAGTCCTCGGTGGGGACAGGTTTCTGGGGCCAACGTCCTGACTTTC
>TRBV29-1|.|TRBJ2-1|.
CSVGLPSSYNEQFF
TGCAGCGTGGGACTCCCTAGCTCCTACAATGAGCAGTTCTTC
>TRBV5-4|.|TRBJ1-2|.
CASSLGQGLIDGYTF
TGTGCCAGCAGCTTGGGGCAGGGGCTTATCGATGGCTACACCTTC
>TRBV11-2|TRBD1|TRBJ1-3|.
CASSLDRGTRGNTIYF
TGTGCCAGCAGCTTAGACAGGGGGACTCGTGGAAACACCATATATTTT
>TRBV7-6|TRBD2|TRBJ2-3|.
CASSSGLAGLDTQYF
TGTGCCAGCAGCTCGGGACTAGCGGGGCTAGATACGCAGTATTTT
>TRBV19|.|TRBJ1-1|few
CASKIVPGNTEAFF
TGTGCCAGTAAAATCGTCCCCGGTAACACTGAAGCTTTCTTT
>TRBV14|TRBD1|TRBJ2-7|.
CASSQEDGTGRRWEQYF
TGTGCCAGCAGCCAAGAAGATGGGACAGGTCGCCGGTGGGAGCAGTACTTC